This is a list of T cell receptor beta chains from one sample in a study of cytomegalovirus exposure and HLA in healthy donors. Some clones are missing from TCRdb's copy, which holds only in-frame ones; the method was immunoSEQ multiplex PCR. In all, the sample yields approximately 150,000 clones. Sequencing was performed on PBMCs. The receptors shown here come from a woman aged 18-29 years in good health and CMV-seronegative. Each CDR3 is given with its conserved first and last residue. The order of the fields is D gene, J gene, V gene, CDR3 DNA, CDR3 protein. D genes are given only for firm matches.

d_call: NA
j_call: TRBJ2-2
v_call: TRBV9
cdr3_nt: TGTGCCAGCAGCGTGAGACAGGCCACCGGGGAGCTGTTTTTT
cdr3_aa: CASSVRQATGELFF

d_call: TRBD1
j_call: TRBJ1-2
v_call: TRBV7-9
cdr3_nt: TGTGCCAGCAGCTTAGAGGGGACAGGGGGCGCGTACTACGGCTACACCTTC
cdr3_aa: CASSLEGTGGAYYGYTF

d_call: NA
j_call: TRBJ2-7
v_call: TRBV18
cdr3_nt: TGTGCCAGCTCACCGGTGGGAGTTAACTCCTACGAGCAGTACTTC
cdr3_aa: CASSPVGVNSYEQYF

d_call: NA
j_call: TRBJ2-5
v_call: TRBV7-3
cdr3_nt: TGTGCCAGCAGCTTGAGTGCTAACCAAGAGACCCAGTACTTC
cdr3_aa: CASSLSANQETQYF

d_call: NA
j_call: TRBJ2-1
v_call: TRBV11-2
cdr3_nt: TGTGCCAGCAGCACACCGAATAACAATGAGCAGTTCTTC
cdr3_aa: CASSTPNNNEQFF

d_call: NA
j_call: TRBJ2-1
v_call: TRBV14
cdr3_nt: TGTGCCAGCAGCCAATTACAGGGCCTCGAGCAGTTCTTC
cdr3_aa: CASSQLQGLEQFF

d_call: NA
j_call: TRBJ1-1
v_call: TRBV30
cdr3_nt: TGTGCCTGGAGGACACGACAGCGGGACACTGAAGCTTTCTTT
cdr3_aa: CAWRTRQRDTEAFF

d_call: NA
j_call: TRBJ2-1
v_call: TRBV11-2
cdr3_nt: TGTGCCAGCAGCTTCGGGAGTGCTAGGCAGTTCTTC
cdr3_aa: CASSFGSARQFF

d_call: NA
j_call: TRBJ1-2
v_call: TRBV19
cdr3_nt: TGTGCCTCCAAAGTCCTTGGGGGCGGTCATGGCTACACCTTC
cdr3_aa: CASKVLGGGHGYTF

d_call: NA
j_call: TRBJ2-5
v_call: TRBV18
cdr3_nt: TGTGCCAGCTCACCCGCAGGTCTACAAGAGACCCAGTACTTC
cdr3_aa: CASSPAGLQETQYF

d_call: NA
j_call: TRBJ2-1
v_call: TRBV4-2
cdr3_nt: TGTGCCAGCAGCCAAGATCCGGGAGCGTCCTACAATGAGCAGTTCTTC
cdr3_aa: CASSQDPGASYNEQFF

d_call: TRBD2
j_call: TRBJ2-3
v_call: TRBV19
cdr3_nt: TGTGCCAGTAGTATATCGGGTAGCGGGGCAGATACGCAGTATTTT
cdr3_aa: CASSISGSGADTQYF

d_call: TRBD2
j_call: TRBJ2-1
v_call: TRBV7-2
cdr3_nt: TGTGCCAGCAGCCGACGGGCGGGAGGGTCCTACAATGAGCAGTTCTTC
cdr3_aa: CASSRRAGGSYNEQFF

d_call: TRBD2
j_call: TRBJ2-1
v_call: TRBV29-1
cdr3_nt: TGCAGCGTTGGCGCTAGCGGGCCCCACAATGAGCAGTTCTTC
cdr3_aa: CSVGASGPHNEQFF

d_call: TRBD1
j_call: TRBJ1-1
v_call: TRBV5-5
cdr3_nt: TGTGCCAGCAGCCGACAGGGAAACACTGAAGCTTTCTTT
cdr3_aa: CASSRQGNTEAFF

d_call: TRBD1
j_call: TRBJ2-2
v_call: TRBV5-8
cdr3_nt: TGTGCCAGCCTCTTCTACTCGACAGGGATAACCGGGGAGCTGTTTTTT
cdr3_aa: CASLFYSTGITGELFF

d_call: TRBD1
j_call: TRBJ1-4
v_call: TRBV7-9
cdr3_nt: TGTGCCAGGTTAGGGACAGGAGGTGGTGAAAAACTGTTTTTT
cdr3_aa: CARLGTGGGEKLFF

d_call: NA
j_call: TRBJ1-1
v_call: TRBV2
cdr3_nt: TGTGCCAGCAGGTCCTCGGGGAGGTCGACCACTGAAGCTTTCTTT
cdr3_aa: CASRSSGRSTTEAFF

d_call: TRBD1
j_call: TRBJ2-7
v_call: TRBV5-6
cdr3_nt: TGTGCCAGCAGCTTGGTAGTGTTCGGGACAGGGGCTGACGAGCAGTACTTC
cdr3_aa: CASSLVVFGTGADEQYF

d_call: TRBD1
j_call: TRBJ1-2
v_call: TRBV7-8
cdr3_nt: TGTGCCAGCAGCTTAGTAACAGGGGGCAACTATGGCTACACCTTC
cdr3_aa: CASSLVTGGNYGYTF

d_call: TRBD2
j_call: TRBJ2-1
v_call: TRBV7-2
cdr3_nt: TGTGCCAGCACCTTAGCGGGAGGGTACAATGAGCAGTTCTTC
cdr3_aa: CASTLAGGYNEQFF

d_call: NA
j_call: TRBJ2-1
v_call: TRBV7-9
cdr3_nt: TGTGCCAGCAGCTTAGCGCGGGGGCGTACAACCTACAATGAGCAGTTCTTC
cdr3_aa: CASSLARGRTTYNEQFF

d_call: NA
j_call: TRBJ2-5
v_call: TRBV20-1
cdr3_nt: TGCAGTGCCCCTATCCAAGAGACCCAGTACTTC
cdr3_aa: CSAPIQETQYF

d_call: NA
j_call: TRBJ2-2
v_call: TRBV30
cdr3_nt: TGTGCCTGGAGTGAAAGGAGGACCGGGGAGCTGTTTTTT
cdr3_aa: CAWSERRTGELFF

d_call: TRBD1
j_call: TRBJ2-1
v_call: TRBV27
cdr3_nt: TGTGCCAGCAGGGTTGGTGCCGGGACAGGGGGCTTAAATGAGCAGTTCTTC
cdr3_aa: CASRVGAGTGGLNEQFF

d_call: TRBD1
j_call: TRBJ2-2
v_call: TRBV9
cdr3_nt: TGTGCCAGCAGCGTAGCGCCCGGGACAGGGAACACCGGGGAGCTGTTTTTT
cdr3_aa: CASSVAPGTGNTGELFF

d_call: NA
j_call: TRBJ2-3
v_call: TRBV9
cdr3_nt: TGTGCCAGCAGCGTAGAAACCCGCTCGAGGAGGACAGATACGCAGTATTTT
cdr3_aa: CASSVETRSRRTDTQYF

d_call: TRBD2
j_call: TRBJ2-1
v_call: TRBV9
cdr3_nt: TGTGCCAGCACTTCGAGCGGGAGGGCCGACAATGAGCAGTTCTTC
cdr3_aa: CASTSSGRADNEQFF

d_call: NA
j_call: TRBJ2-1
v_call: TRBV30
cdr3_nt: TGTGCCTGGAGTGGTGGCGGACATAATGAGCAGTTCTTC
cdr3_aa: CAWSGGGHNEQFF

d_call: TRBD2
j_call: TRBJ2-4
v_call: TRBV18
cdr3_nt: TGTGCCAGCTCACCCCCAACTAGCGCAAACATTCAGTACTTC
cdr3_aa: CASSPPTSANIQYF

d_call: TRBD1
j_call: TRBJ1-2
v_call: TRBV25-1
cdr3_nt: TGTGCCAGCAGGAAGACAGGGGATCACTATGGCTACACCTTC
cdr3_aa: CASRKTGDHYGYTF

d_call: NA
j_call: TRBJ2-7
v_call: TRBV10-3
cdr3_nt: TGTGCCATCAGTCAACCGGACAGATCCTACGAGCAGTACTTC
cdr3_aa: CAISQPDRSYEQYF

d_call: TRBD2
j_call: TRBJ2-3
v_call: TRBV5-1
cdr3_nt: TGCGCCAGCAGTGGCGGAGCGGGAGGGGTAGATACGCAGTATTTT
cdr3_aa: CASSGGAGGVDTQYF

d_call: TRBD2
j_call: TRBJ2-1
v_call: TRBV19
cdr3_nt: TGTGCCAGTAGTATTCTGCGACTAGCGGGAGACAATGAGCAGTTCTTC
cdr3_aa: CASSILRLAGDNEQFF

d_call: NA
j_call: TRBJ2-5
v_call: TRBV4-3
cdr3_nt: TGCGCCAGCAGCCAAGTACTTCCCGAGACCCAGTACTTC
cdr3_aa: CASSQVLPETQYF

d_call: TRBD2
j_call: TRBJ2-1
v_call: TRBV11-2
cdr3_nt: TGTGCCAGCAGTTCCGGGACTAGCGGGACGAATGAGCAGTTCTTC
cdr3_aa: CASSSGTSGTNEQFF

d_call: NA
j_call: TRBJ1-2
v_call: TRBV9
cdr3_nt: TGTGCCAGCAGCGTAGTGGCGCAGGGTGGATATGGCTACACCTTC
cdr3_aa: CASSVVAQGGYGYTF

d_call: NA
j_call: TRBJ2-5
v_call: TRBV9
cdr3_nt: TGTGCCAGCAGCGTGACAAGCCAAGAGACCCAGTACTTC
cdr3_aa: CASSVTSQETQYF

d_call: NA
j_call: TRBJ2-7
v_call: TRBV6-5
cdr3_nt: TGTGCCAGCAGTTACTCTCCTAGAACCTACGAGCAGTACTTC
cdr3_aa: CASSYSPRTYEQYF

d_call: NA
j_call: TRBJ1-4
v_call: TRBV15
cdr3_nt: TGTGCCACCAGCAGAGATAATGGGGCTGCAACTAATGAAAAACTGTTTTTT
cdr3_aa: CATSRDNGAATNEKLFF

d_call: NA
j_call: TRBJ2-1
v_call: TRBV2
cdr3_nt: TGTGCCAGCACCCCCTCCCTAGCGTCCGACAATGAGCAGTTCTTC
cdr3_aa: CASTPSLASDNEQFF

d_call: TRBD1
j_call: TRBJ1-2
v_call: TRBV11-3
cdr3_nt: TGTGCCAGCAGCCCACGACAGGGGAACTATGGCTACACCTTC
cdr3_aa: CASSPRQGNYGYTF

d_call: NA
j_call: TRBJ1-4
v_call: TRBV4-2
cdr3_nt: TGTGCCAGCAGCCAAGATAGCGAAGAAAAACTGTTTTTT
cdr3_aa: CASSQDSEEKLFF

d_call: NA
j_call: TRBJ2-1
v_call: TRBV16
cdr3_nt: TGTGCCAGCAGACAGGGCGGAAATGAGCAGTTCTTC
cdr3_aa: CASRQGGNEQFF

d_call: TRBD1
j_call: TRBJ1-3
v_call: TRBV5-5
cdr3_nt: TGTGCCAGCAGCTTGGGGGACAGGGAACATGGAAACACCATATATTTT
cdr3_aa: CASSLGDREHGNTIYF

d_call: NA
j_call: TRBJ2-6
v_call: TRBV18
cdr3_nt: TGTGCCAGCTCAAGCATGGCGGGGTCCGGGGCCAACGTCCTGACTTTC
cdr3_aa: CASSSMAGSGANVLTF

d_call: TRBD1
j_call: TRBJ2-7
v_call: TRBV19
cdr3_nt: TGTGCCAGTAGCCGTCCGGGACAGGGAGCCTACGAGCAGTACTTC
cdr3_aa: CASSRPGQGAYEQYF

d_call: NA
j_call: TRBJ1-1
v_call: TRBV20-1
cdr3_nt: TGCAGTGCTAGAGCCCGGGCTGAAGCTTTCTTT
cdr3_aa: CSARARAEAFF

d_call: NA
j_call: TRBJ1-1
v_call: TRBV18
cdr3_nt: TGTGCCAGCTCACCGATCGGGAACATGAACACTGAAGCTTTCTTT
cdr3_aa: CASSPIGNMNTEAFF

d_call: NA
j_call: TRBJ1-1
v_call: TRBV6-4
cdr3_nt: TGTGCCAGCAGTGAAGGGGTAGGCACTGAAGCTTTCTTT
cdr3_aa: CASSEGVGTEAFF

d_call: TRBD1
j_call: TRBJ1-1
v_call: TRBV19
cdr3_nt: TGTGCCAGTAGTAATGACAGGGTGGGTGAGACTGAAGCTTTCTTT
cdr3_aa: CASSNDRVGETEAFF

d_call: NA
j_call: TRBJ2-1
v_call: TRBV6-6
cdr3_nt: TGTGCCAGCCAAAGTTCTACGCGCAATGAGCAGTTCTTC
cdr3_aa: CASQSSTRNEQFF

d_call: TRBD1
j_call: TRBJ1-4
v_call: TRBV5-5
cdr3_nt: TGTGCCAGCAGCTTGGCCGTGGGACAGGGGCAAAAACTGTTTTTT
cdr3_aa: CASSLAVGQGQKLFF

d_call: TRBD1
j_call: TRBJ2-3
v_call: TRBV4-2
cdr3_nt: TGTGCCAGCAGCCAGAAGGGGGCCGTCACAGATACGCAGTATTTT
cdr3_aa: CASSQKGAVTDTQYF

d_call: TRBD1
j_call: TRBJ1-2
v_call: TRBV6-5
cdr3_nt: TGTGCCAGCAGTTATTCGGACAGGGAGGAAAGTGGCTACACCTTC
cdr3_aa: CASSYSDREESGYTF